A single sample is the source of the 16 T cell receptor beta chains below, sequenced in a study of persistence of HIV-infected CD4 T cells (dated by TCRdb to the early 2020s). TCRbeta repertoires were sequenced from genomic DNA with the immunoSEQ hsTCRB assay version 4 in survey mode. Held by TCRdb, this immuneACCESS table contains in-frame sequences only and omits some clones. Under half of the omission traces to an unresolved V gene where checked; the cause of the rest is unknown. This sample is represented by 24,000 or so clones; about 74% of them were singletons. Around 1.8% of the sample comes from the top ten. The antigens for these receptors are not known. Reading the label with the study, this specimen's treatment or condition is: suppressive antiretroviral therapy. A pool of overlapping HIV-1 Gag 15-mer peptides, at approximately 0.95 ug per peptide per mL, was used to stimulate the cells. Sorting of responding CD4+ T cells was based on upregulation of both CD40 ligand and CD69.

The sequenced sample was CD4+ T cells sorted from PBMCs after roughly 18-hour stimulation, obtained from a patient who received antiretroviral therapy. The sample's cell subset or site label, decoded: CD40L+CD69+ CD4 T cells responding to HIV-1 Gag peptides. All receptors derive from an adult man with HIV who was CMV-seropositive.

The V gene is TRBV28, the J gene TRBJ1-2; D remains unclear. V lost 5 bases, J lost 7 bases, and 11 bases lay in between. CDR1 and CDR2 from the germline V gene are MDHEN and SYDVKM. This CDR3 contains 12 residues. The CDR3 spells CASSLLESGYTF. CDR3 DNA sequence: TGTGCCAGCAGTCTTCTGGAGAGTGGCTACACCTTC.

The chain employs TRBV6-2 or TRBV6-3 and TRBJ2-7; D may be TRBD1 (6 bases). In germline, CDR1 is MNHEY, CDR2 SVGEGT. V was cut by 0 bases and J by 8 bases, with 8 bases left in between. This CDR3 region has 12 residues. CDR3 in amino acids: CASSYSQGQQYF. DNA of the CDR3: TGTGCCAGCAGTTACTCCCAGGGGCAGCAGTACTTC.

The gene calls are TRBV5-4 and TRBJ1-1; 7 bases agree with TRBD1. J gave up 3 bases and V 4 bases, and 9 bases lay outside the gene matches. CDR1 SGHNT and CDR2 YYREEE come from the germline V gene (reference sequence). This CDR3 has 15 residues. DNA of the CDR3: TGTGCCAGCAGCCTGAGACAGGGAGGGCACACTGAAGCTTTCTTT. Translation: CASSLRQGGHTEAFF.

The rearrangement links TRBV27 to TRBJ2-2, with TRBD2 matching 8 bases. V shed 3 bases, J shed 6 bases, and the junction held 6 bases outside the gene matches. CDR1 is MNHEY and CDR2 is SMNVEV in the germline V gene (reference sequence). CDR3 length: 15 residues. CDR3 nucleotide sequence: TGTGCCAGCAGTTTGGTCGGGGGGGGTGCCGGGGAGCTGTTTTTT. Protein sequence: CASSLVGGGAGELFF.

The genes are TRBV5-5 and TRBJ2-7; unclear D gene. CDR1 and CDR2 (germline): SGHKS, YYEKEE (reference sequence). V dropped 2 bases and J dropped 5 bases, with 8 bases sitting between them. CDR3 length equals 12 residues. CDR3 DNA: TGTGCCAGCAGCTTAATAGGGAACGAGCAGTACTTC. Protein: CASSLIGNEQYF.

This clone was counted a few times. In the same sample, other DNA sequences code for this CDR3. In DNA, the CDR3 is TGTGCCAGCAGCCGTGACAGGGCGAATGAGCAGTTCTTC. Amino acid sequence: CASSRDRANEQFF. The V and J genes are TRBV12-3 or TRBV12-4 and TRBJ2-1; 7 bases align to TRBD1. J lost 7 bases, V lost 6 bases, and 6 bases had no gene match. The CDR3 is 13 residues long.

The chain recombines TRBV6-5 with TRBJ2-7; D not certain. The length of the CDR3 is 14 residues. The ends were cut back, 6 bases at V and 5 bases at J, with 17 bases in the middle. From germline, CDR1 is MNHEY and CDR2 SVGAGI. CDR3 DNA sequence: TGTGCCAGCAGGCGGACGGACCAAGGGAACGAGCAGTACTTC. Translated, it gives CASRRTDQGNEQYF.

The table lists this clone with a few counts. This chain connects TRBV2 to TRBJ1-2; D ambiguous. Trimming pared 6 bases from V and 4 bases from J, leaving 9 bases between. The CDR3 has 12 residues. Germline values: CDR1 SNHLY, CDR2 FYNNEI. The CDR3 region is CASSLMGYGYTF. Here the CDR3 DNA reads TGTGCCAGCAGCCTGATGGGCTATGGCTACACCTTC.

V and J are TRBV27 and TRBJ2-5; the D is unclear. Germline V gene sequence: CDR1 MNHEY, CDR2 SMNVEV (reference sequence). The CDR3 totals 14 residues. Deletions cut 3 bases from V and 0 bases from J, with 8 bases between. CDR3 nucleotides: TGTGCCAGCAGTTTTAAAGGACACCAAGAGACCCAGTACTTC. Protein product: CASSFKGHQETQYF.

The DNA for the CDR3 is TGTGCCAGCAGCCAAGTCGGGGTGAGTGGCGGCTACACCTTC. It translates to CASSQVGVSGGYTF. J is TRBJ1-2 and V is TRBV3-1 (or the pseudogene TRBV3-2); D is uncertain. CDR3 length: 14 amino acids. Trimming took 1 base from V and 8 from J, leaving 14 bases between them. CDR1 LGHDT and CDR2 YNNKEL come from the germline V gene (reference sequence).

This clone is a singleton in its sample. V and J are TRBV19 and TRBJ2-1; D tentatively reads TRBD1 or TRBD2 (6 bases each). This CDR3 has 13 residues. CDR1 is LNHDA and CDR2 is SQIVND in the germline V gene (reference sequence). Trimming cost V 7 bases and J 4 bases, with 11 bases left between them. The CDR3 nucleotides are TGTGCCAGTAACCGGGGGCCGTACAATGAGCAGTTCTTC. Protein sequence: CASNRGPYNEQFF. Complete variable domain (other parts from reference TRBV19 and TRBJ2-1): DGGITQSPKYLFRKEGQNVTLSCEQNLNHDAMYWYRQDPGQGLRLIYYSQIVNDFQKGDIAEGYSVSREKKESFPLTVTSAQKNPTAFYLCASNRGPYNEQFFGPGTRLTVL.

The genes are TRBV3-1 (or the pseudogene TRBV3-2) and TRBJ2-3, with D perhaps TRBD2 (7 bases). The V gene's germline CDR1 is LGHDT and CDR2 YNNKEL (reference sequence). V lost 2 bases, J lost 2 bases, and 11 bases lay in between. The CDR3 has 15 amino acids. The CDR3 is CASSQIAGATDTQYF. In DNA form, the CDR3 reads TGTGCCAGCAGCCAAATCGCGGGGGCCACAGATACGCAGTATTTT.

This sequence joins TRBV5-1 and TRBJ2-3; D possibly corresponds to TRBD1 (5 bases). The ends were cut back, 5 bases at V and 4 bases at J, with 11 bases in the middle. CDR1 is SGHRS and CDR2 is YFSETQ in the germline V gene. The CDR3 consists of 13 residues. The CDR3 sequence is CASRSQGADTQYF. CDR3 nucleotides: TGCGCCAGCAGGAGTCAGGGCGCAGATACGCAGTATTTT.

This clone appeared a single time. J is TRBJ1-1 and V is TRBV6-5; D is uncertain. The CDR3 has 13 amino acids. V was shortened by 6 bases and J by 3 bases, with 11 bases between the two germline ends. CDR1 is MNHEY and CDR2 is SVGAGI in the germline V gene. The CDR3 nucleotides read TGTGCCAGCAGGGGCCGAAGGGACACTGAAGCTTTCTTT. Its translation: CASRGRRDTEAFF.

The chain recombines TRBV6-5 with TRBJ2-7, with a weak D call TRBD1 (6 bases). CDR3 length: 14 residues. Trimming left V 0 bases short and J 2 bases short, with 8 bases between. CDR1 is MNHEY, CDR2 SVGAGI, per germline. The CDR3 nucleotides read TGTGCCAGCAGTTACTCGGACAGAACCTACGAGCAGTACTTC. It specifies CASSYSDRTYEQYF.

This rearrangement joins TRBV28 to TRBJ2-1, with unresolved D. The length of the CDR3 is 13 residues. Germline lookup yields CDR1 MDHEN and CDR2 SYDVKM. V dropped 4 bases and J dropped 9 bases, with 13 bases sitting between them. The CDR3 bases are TGTGCCAGCAGTTCCCCCTATCCAGCTGAGCAGTTCTTC. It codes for CASSSPYPAEQFF.